The 2 T cell receptor beta chains given below trace back to one sample, sequenced in a study of vaccination and CD4 T cells after COVID-19. This sample's treatment: approximately 11-day PBMC culture with coronavirus spike peptide pools or control peptides (ViraFEST assay). Sequencing of the DNA from cultured CD4+ T cells was carried out with the Oncomine TCR Beta short-read assay. MiXCR, applied by TCRdb to the PCR reads, yields one record per CDR3 protein. The repertoire holds about 17,000 distinct CDR3 sequences, with roughly 31% as singletons. For these TCRs, the target antigens are not known. Sequencing was carried out using cultured CD4+ T cells from blood. These receptors all come from a human donor with COVID-19.

This clonotype showed up just a few times. The chain carries TRBV11-2 and TRBJ2-3, with a possible D match to TRBD2 (7 bases). V was cut by 7 bases and J by 3 bases, with 11 bases left in between. CDR3 length equals 13 residues. CDR1 and CDR2 (germline): SGHAT, FQNNGV. CDR3 residues: CASNRGATDTQYF. The CDR3 DNA reads TGTGCCAGCAATCGGGGGGCGACAGATACGCAGTATTTT. The full variable domain, completed using reference TRBV11-2 and TRBJ2-3, is EAGVAQSPRYKIIEKRQSVAFWCNPISGHATLYWYQQILGQGPKLLIQFQNNGVVDDSQLPKDRFSAERLKGVDSTLKIQPAKLEDSAVYLCASNRGATDTQYFGPGTRLTVL.

The chain carries TRBV20-1 and TRBJ2-5, with no clear D. Trimming left V 3 bases short and J 2 bases short, with 4 bases between. This CDR3 comprises 11 residues. Per the germline V gene, CDR1 is DFQATT and CDR2 is SNEGSKA (reference sequence). Here the CDR3 reads CSASGQETQYF. DNA for the CDR3: TGCAGTGCTAGCGGACAAGAGACCCAGTACTTC.